This entry features one TCR beta chain sequence. What it binds is unknown. The record originates from a study of identical twins. Template switching, a step in the protocol, added a universal primer site, and cDNA carried unique molecular identifiers. TCRdb re-derived calls from the 5' RACE reads in MiXCR, one entry per CDR3 protein. The sample records roughly 690,000 distinct CDR3 sequences, 5.5% to 7.5% being singletons. This CDR3 has 13 amino acids. The germline CDR1 and CDR2 sequences are SEHNR and FQNEAQ (reference sequence). The V end was cut by 2 bases, the J end by 5 bases, with 9 bases between. Study findings and constraints: Out-of-frame alpha sequences common to twins exhibited an excess of low generation probability. Modeled out-of-frame TCR alpha sharing in monozygotic twins fell below observed levels. Because invariant MAIT and iNKT cells could be present, zero-insertion analyses could be partly confounded.

The chain is built from TRBV7-9 and TRBJ2-5; D gene unclear. The TCR comes from a man aged 18 to 29 in good health. What was sequenced was naive T cells sorted from blood. Here the CDR3 DNA reads TGTGCCAGCAGCTTATATAGTTTGGAGACCCAGTACTTC. Protein: CASSLYSLETQYF.